This TCR beta chain is drawn from a study of cytomegalovirus exposure and HLA in healthy donors. Study-wide points: In a later analysis, specific HLA alleles were associated with about 18,000 TCR beta sequences at a 0.05 false discovery rate.

The CDR3 is 15 amino acids. Losses at the gene ends were 1 base for V and 4 bases for J; bases not matched to a gene: 5. Germline lookup yields CDR1 SGHTA and CDR2 FQGNSA. The PCR was carried out with 60 Vbeta primers and 13 Jbeta primers. Generated by immunoSEQ multiplex PCR, the TCRdb table keeps only in-frame clones and is missing some. The sample has over 150,000 clones; roughly 81% are singletons. On this clone: Its antigen remains unknown.

The source of this sequence is a woman between 50 and 59 years old in good health and CMV-seronegative. The material sequenced was PBMCs. The rearrangement uses TRBV7-2 and TRBJ2-7; 9 bases line up with TRBD2. For the CDR3, the DNA is TGTGCCAGCAGCTTAGACGGCGGGGGGGGGTACGAGCAGTACTTC. It is translated as CASSLDGGGGYEQYF.